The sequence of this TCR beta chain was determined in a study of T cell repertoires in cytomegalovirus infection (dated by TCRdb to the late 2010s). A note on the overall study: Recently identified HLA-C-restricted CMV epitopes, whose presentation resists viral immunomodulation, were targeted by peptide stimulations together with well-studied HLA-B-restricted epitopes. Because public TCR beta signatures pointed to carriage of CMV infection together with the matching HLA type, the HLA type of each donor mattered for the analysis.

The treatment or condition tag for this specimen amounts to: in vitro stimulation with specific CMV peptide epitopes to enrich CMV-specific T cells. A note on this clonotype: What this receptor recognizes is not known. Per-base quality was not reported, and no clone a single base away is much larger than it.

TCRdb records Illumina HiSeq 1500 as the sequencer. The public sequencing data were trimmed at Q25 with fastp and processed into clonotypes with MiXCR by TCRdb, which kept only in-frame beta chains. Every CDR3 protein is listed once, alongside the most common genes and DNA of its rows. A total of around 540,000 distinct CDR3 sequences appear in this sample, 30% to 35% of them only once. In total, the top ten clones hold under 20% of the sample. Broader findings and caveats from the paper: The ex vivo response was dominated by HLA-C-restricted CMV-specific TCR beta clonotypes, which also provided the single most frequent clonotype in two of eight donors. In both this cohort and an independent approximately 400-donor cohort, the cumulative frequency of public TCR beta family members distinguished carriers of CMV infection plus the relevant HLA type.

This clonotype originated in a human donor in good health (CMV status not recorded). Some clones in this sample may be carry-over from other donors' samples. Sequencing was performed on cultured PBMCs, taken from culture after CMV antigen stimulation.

The CDR3 is CASSLGPLTGGADTQYF. The bases are TGTGCCAGCAGTTTAGGCCCTCTAACGGGAGGGGCAGATACGCAGTATTTT. The chain couples TRBV12-3 or TRBV12-4 to TRBJ2-3; TRBD2 aligns with 8 central bases. Here V drops 1 base and J drops 4 bases, and the junction holds 10 bases not matched to any gene. Reading from cysteine to phenylalanine, the CDR3 counts 17 amino acids. The retained sequence is limited to the CDR3, 51 bases, with the frame set at the first base.